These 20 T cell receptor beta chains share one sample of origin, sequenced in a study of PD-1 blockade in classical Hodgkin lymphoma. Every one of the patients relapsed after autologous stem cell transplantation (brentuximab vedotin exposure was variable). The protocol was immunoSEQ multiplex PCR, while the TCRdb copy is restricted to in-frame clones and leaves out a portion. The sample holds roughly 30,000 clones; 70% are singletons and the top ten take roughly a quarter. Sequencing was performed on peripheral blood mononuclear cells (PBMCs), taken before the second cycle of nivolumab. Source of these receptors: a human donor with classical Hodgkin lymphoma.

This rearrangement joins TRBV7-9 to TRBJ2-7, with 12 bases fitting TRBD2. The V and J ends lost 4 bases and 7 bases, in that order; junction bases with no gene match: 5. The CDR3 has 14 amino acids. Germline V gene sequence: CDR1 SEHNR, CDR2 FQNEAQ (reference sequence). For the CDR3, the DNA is TGTGCCAGCAGCTCTAGCGGGGGGGCCGGTGAGCAGTACGTC. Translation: CASSSSGGAGEQYV.

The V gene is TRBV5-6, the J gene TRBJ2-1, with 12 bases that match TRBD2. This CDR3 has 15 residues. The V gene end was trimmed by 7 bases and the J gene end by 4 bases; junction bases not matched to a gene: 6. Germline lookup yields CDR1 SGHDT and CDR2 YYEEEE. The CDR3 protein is CASRLAGDSYNEQFF. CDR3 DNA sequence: TGTGCCAGCCGACTAGCGGGAGATTCATACAATGAGCAGTTCTTC.

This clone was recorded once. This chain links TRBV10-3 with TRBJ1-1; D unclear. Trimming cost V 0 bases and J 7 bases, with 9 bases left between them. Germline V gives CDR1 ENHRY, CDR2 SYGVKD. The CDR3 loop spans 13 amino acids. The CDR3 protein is CAISESFRVEAFF. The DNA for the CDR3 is TGTGCCATCAGTGAGTCTTTCCGGGTTGAAGCTTTCTTT.

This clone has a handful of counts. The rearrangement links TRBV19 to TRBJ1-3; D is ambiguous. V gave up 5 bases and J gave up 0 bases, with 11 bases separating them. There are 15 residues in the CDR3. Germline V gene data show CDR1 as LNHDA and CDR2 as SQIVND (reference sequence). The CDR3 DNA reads TGTGCCAGTAGTTTCCTGGGATCCTCTGGAAACACCATATATTTT. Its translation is CASSFLGSSGNTIYF.

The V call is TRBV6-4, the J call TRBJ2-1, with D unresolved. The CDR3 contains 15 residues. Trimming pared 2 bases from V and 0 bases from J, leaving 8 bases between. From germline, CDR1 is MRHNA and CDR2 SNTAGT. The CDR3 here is CASSDRATSYNEQFF. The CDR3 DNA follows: TGTGCCAGCAGTGACAGGGCCACCTCCTACAATGAGCAGTTCTTC.

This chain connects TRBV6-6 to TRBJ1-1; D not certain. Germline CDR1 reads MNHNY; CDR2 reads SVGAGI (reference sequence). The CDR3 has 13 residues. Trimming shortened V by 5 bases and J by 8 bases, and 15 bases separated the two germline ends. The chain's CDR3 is CASSAGFSREAFF. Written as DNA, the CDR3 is TGTGCCAGCAGTGCTGGATTCTCTAGAGAAGCTTTCTTT.

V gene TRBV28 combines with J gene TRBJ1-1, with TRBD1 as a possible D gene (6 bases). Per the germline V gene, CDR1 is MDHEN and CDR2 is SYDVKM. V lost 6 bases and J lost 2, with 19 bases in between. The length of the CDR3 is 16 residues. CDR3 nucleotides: TGTGCCAGCAGCCTTAACTTCCGGACAGCTAACACTGAAGCTTTCTTT. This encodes CASSLNFRTANTEAFF.

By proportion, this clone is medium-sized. This CDR3 is CSVRQQETQYF. The CDR3 DNA sequence: TGCAGCGTTCGCCAGCAAGAGACCCAGTACTTC. The chain links TRBV29-1 to TRBJ2-5, with D unresolved. This CDR3 contains 11 residues. With 5 bases removed from V and 2 bases from J, the gap between germline ends came to 6 bases. Germline lookup yields CDR1 SQVTM and CDR2 ANQGSEA.

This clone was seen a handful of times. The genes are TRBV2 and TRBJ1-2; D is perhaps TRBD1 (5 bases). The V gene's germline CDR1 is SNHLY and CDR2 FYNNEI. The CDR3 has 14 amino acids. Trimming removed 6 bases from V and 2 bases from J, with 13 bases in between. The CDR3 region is CASSRQPENYGYTF. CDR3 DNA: TGTGCCAGCAGCAGACAGCCGGAGAACTATGGCTACACCTTC.

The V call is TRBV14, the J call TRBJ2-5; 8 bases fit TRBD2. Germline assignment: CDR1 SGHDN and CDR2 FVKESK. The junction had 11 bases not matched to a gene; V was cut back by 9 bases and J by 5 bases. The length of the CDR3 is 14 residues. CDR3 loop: CASSLSGSTETQYF. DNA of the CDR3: TGTGCCAGTTCCCTAAGCGGGAGTACGGAGACCCAGTACTTC.

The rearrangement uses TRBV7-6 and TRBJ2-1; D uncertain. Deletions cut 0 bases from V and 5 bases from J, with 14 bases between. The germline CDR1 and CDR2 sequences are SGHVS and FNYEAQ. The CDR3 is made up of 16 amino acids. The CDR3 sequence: CASSLAGKTLNNEQFF. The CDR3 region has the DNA TGTGCCAGCAGCTTAGCGGGGAAAACTCTAAACAATGAGCAGTTCTTC.

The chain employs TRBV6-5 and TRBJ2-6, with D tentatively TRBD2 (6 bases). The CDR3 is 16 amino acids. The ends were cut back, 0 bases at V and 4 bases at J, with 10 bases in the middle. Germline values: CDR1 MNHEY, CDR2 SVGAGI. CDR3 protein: CASSYSTGVGANVLTF. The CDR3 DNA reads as TGTGCCAGCAGTTACTCAACGGGGGTCGGGGCCAACGTCCTGACTTTC.

This CDR3 reads CASSLLGAGEQYF. The CDR3 DNA is TGTGCCAGCAGCTTACTGGGGGCGGGTGAGCAGTACTTC. The J gene is TRBJ2-7, the V gene TRBV7-9; D may be TRBD1 (6 bases). The CDR3 totals 13 residues. V was pared by 2 bases and J by 7 bases, with 12 bases between. Germline V gives CDR1 SEHNR, CDR2 FQNEAQ (reference sequence).

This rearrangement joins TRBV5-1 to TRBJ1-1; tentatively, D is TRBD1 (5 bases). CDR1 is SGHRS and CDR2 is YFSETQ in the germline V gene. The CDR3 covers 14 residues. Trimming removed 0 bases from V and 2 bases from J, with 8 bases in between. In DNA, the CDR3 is TGCGCCAGCAGCTTGGAGGGGATAAACACTGAAGCTTTCTTT. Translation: CASSLEGINTEAFF.

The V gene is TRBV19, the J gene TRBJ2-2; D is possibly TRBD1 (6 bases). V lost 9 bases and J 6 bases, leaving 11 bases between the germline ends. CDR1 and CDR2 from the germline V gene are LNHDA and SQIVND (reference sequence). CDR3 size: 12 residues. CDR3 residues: CASSPGAGELFF. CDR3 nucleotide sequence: TGTGCCAGCTCACCAGGGGCCGGGGAGCTGTTTTTT.

The CDR3 region has the DNA TGTGCCAGCAGCTTAGGCGGGGGTGAGACCCAGTACTTC. Residues: CASSLGGGETQYF. The chain is built from TRBV11-3 and TRBJ2-5, with TRBD2 matching 7 bases. The trim removed 1 base at V and 5 bases at J, leaving 1 base unmatched. Per the germline V gene, CDR1 is SGHNT and CDR2 is YENEEA. The CDR3 spans 13 residues. Full variable domain (missing parts from reference TRBV11-3 and TRBJ2-5): EAGVVQSPRYKIIEKKQPVAFWCNPISGHNTLYWYLQNLGQGPELLIRYENEEAVDDSQLPKDRFSAERLKGVDSTLKIQPAELGDSAVYLCASSLGGGETQYFGPGTRLLVL.

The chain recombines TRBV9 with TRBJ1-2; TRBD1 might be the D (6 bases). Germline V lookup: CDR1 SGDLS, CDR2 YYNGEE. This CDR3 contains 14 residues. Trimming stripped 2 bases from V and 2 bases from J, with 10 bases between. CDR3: CASSVQTGNYGYTF. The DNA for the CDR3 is TGTGCCAGCAGCGTGCAGACAGGCAACTATGGCTACACCTTC.

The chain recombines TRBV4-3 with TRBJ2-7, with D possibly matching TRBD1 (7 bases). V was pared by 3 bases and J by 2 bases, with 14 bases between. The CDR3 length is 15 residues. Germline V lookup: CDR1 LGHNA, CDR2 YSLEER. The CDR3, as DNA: TGCGCCAGCAGCCAGCACGCGGGACAGACCTACGAGCAGTACTTC. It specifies CASSQHAGQTYEQYF.

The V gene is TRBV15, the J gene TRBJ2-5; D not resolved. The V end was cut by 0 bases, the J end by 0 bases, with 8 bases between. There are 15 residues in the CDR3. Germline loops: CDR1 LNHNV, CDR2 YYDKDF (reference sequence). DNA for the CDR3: TGTGCCACCAGCAGAGACGGTCTGTACCAAGAGACCCAGTACTTC. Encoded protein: CATSRDGLYQETQYF. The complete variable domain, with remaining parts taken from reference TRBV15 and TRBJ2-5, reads DAMVIQNPRYQVTQFGKPVTLSCSQTLNHNVMYWYQQKSSQAPKLLFHYYDKDFNNEADTPDNFQSRRPNTSFCFLDIRSPGLGDTAMYLCATSRDGLYQETQYFGPGTRLLVL.

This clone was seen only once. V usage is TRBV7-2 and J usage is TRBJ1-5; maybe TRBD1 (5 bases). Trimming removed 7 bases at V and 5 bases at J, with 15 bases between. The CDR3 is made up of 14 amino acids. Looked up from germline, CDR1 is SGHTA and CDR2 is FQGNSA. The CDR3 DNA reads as TGTGCCAGCACCTATAGGCGGGGGGATCAGCCCCAGCATTTT. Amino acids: CASTYRRGDQPQHF. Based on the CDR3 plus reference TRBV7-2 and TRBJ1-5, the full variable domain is GAGVSQSPSNKVTEKGKDVELRCDPISGHTALYWYRQSLGQGLEFLIYFQGNSAPDKSGLPSDRFSAERTGGSVSTLTIQRTQQEDSAVYLCASTYRRGDQPQHFGDGTRLSIL.